This T cell receptor beta chain emerged from a study of blood T cells in healthy people across ages. At the level of the study: Capture by template switching was about one barcoded beta molecule per two T cells.

The authors drew about 10 milliliters of peripheral blood from each donor. Every sample had a minimum of 6.5 million PBMCs isolated. This clonotype has more than one count but fewer than ten. Next came a second PCR, run for about 6 to 12 cycles, which used a sample-barcoded 5' primer along with a J-beta primer mix. All cDNA molecules were each tagged by a template-switch adaptor with 12 random nucleotides. MiXCR was run by TCRdb on the 5' RACE reads, yielding one entry per CDR3 protein. The data contain over a million distinct CDR3 sequences, under 55% of them singletons. Germline loops: CDR1 LNHNV, CDR2 YYDKDF (reference sequence). The CDR3 has 15 amino acids. Trimming stripped 0 bases from V and 6 bases from J, with 15 bases between.

This clonotype was sampled from a woman aged 55-70 years in good health. The sample comprised blood. V is TRBV15 and J is TRBJ2-7; a possible D gene is TRBD1 (5 bases). The CDR3: CATSRERPGSSEQYF. CDR3 sequence (DNA): TGTGCCACCAGCAGAGAGCGGCCAGGGTCTTCCGAGCAGTACTTC. Full variable domain (outside the CDR3, taken from reference TRBV15 and TRBJ2-7): DAMVIQNPRYQVTQFGKPVTLSCSQTLNHNVMYWYQQKSSQAPKLLFHYYDKDFNNEADTPDNFQSRRPNTSFCFLDIRSPGLGDTAMYLCATSRERPGSSEQYFGPGTRLTVT.